These T cell receptor beta chains were read from a single sample in a study of T cell responses to AZD1222 COVID-19 vaccine. The protocol was immunoSEQ multiplex PCR, while the TCRdb copy is restricted to in-frame clones and leaves out a portion. The sample includes roughly 99,000 clones, roughly nine tenths of them seen just once. Source: peripheral blood, taken 28 days after the second AZD1222 dose. These receptors came from an adult who received the AZD1222 COVID-19 vaccine. CDR3s include the opening cysteine and the closing phenylalanine or tryptophan. The D gene is left open where the match is weak. Some rows mark clone size as missing; the rest say once, few, many or name a class of expanded clone.

. | once | TRBJ1-3 | TRBV7-2 | CASSLVLGIGNTIYF | TGTGCCAGCAGCTTAGTTCTTGGTATCGGAAACACCATATATTTT
. | . | TRBJ2-1 | TRBV7-9 | CASSFSVRGNEQFF | TGTGCCAGCAGCTTTTCCGTACGGGGTAATGAGCAGTTCTTC
TRBD2 | . | TRBJ2-1 | TRBV4-1 | CASSQEESGRAFEQFF | TGCGCCAGCAGCCAAGAAGAGAGCGGGAGGGCCTTTGAGCAGTTCTTC
. | . | TRBJ1-5 | TRBV28 | CASRDSPLRLSNQPQHF | TGTGCCAGCCGGGACTCTCCATTGAGGTTAAGCAATCAGCCCCAGCATTTT
. | . | TRBJ1-5 | TRBV30 | CAWSDINQPQHF | TGTGCCTGGAGTGATATCAATCAGCCCCAGCATTTT
TRBD2 | . | TRBJ2-1 | TRBV28 | CASSVGRAKREQFF | TGTGCCAGCAGTGTAGGGAGGGCCAAGCGTGAGCAGTTCTTC
. | . | TRBJ2-2 | TRBV18 | CASSPPHRANTGELFF | TGTGCCAGCTCACCACCGCACAGGGCGAACACCGGGGAGCTGTTTTTT
TRBD1 | . | TRBJ2-2 | TRBV5-3 | CARESGGSTGELFF | TGTGCCAGAGAATCAGGGGGCAGCACCGGGGAGCTGTTTTTT
TRBD2 | . | TRBJ2-1 | TRBV10-3 | CAINRAGVEDEQFF | TGTGCCATCAACCGAGCGGGAGTTGAAGATGAGCAGTTCTTC
. | . | TRBJ1-1 | TRBV28 | CASSRQAEGTEAFF | TGTGCCAGCAGTCGACAGGCAGAGGGCACTGAAGCTTTCTTT
TRBD1 | . | TRBJ1-5 | TRBV15 | CATSNHRGFEPQHF | TGTGCCACCAGCAATCACAGGGGGTTTGAGCCCCAGCATTTT
. | . | TRBJ1-1 | TRBV28 | CASNLGGQAVTEAFF | TGTGCCAGCAACCTAGGGGGTCAGGCGGTTACTGAAGCTTTCTTT
. | . | TRBJ1-3 | TRBV6-2/TRBV6-3 | CASSWDVGNTIYF | TGTGCCAGCAGTTGGGACGTTGGAAACACCATATATTTT
TRBD1 | . | TRBJ1-2 | TRBV28 | CASSWDRTNYGYTF | TGTGCCAGCAGCTGGGACAGGACTAACTATGGCTACACCTTC
. | . | TRBJ1-2 | TRBV4-1 | CASSQSPGADFYTF | TGCGCCAGCAGCCAATCCCCGGGAGCCGATTTCTACACCTTC
. | few | TRBJ2-2 | TRBV24-1 | CATSEGTDTGELFF | TGTGCCACCAGTGAGGGGACCGACACCGGGGAGCTGTTTTTT
. | . | TRBJ1-4 | TRBV27 | CASSFRGSREKLFF | TGTGCCAGCAGTTTCCGGGGATCACGCGAAAAACTGTTTTTT
TRBD2 | . | TRBJ2-1 | TRBV5-6 | CASSPSGGGVGEQFF | TGTGCCAGCAGCCCGTCGGGGGGAGGAGTCGGTGAGCAGTTCTTC
. | . | TRBJ1-1 | TRBV5-1 | CASSISGTANTEAFF | TGCGCCAGCAGCATTTCCGGGACGGCGAACACTGAAGCTTTCTTT
. | once | TRBJ1-2 | TRBV19 | CASEQDSGYTF | TGTGCCAGTGAACAGGACAGTGGCTACACCTTC
TRBD2 | . | TRBJ2-7 | TRBV6-2/TRBV6-3 | CASSYQTSGTRTYEQYF | TGTGCCAGCAGTTACCAGACTAGCGGGACCCGAACCTACGAGCAGTACTTC
. | . | TRBJ1-3 | TRBV30 | CAWETGTGNTIYF | TGTGCCTGGGAGACGGGAACTGGAAACACCATATATTTT
. | once | TRBJ1-2 | TRBV6-1 | CASSGPSKRGVNYGYTF | TGTGCCAGCAGTGGCCCTTCTAAGAGGGGCGTTAACTATGGCTACACCTTC
TRBD1 | few | TRBJ1-4 | TRBV6-6 | CASSGTGVEKLFF | TGTGCCAGCTCCGGGACAGGGGTTGAAAAACTGTTTTTT
TRBD1 | . | TRBJ1-2 | TRBV3-1/TRBV3-2 | CASSQDRGGVYGYTF | TGTGCCAGCAGCCAAGATCGAGGGGGCGTTTATGGCTACACCTTC
. | . | TRBJ1-2 | TRBV20-1 | CSASRQNGYTF | TGCAGTGCTAGTCGGCAGAATGGCTACACCTTC
. | . | TRBJ1-2 | TRBV20-1 | CSASFPGGPSLYGYTF | TGCAGTGCTAGTTTCCCGGGGGGCCCCTCTCTCTATGGCTACACCTTC
. | once | TRBJ1-2 | TRBV3-1/TRBV3-2 | CASSQDTRGGGYTF | TGTGCCAGCAGCCAAGATACCAGGGGTGGAGGCTACACCTTC
TRBD2 | . | TRBJ2-1 | TRBV7-2 | CASSPPRRELDNEQFF | TGTGCCAGCAGCCCTCCGCGGCGGGAGCTTGACAATGAGCAGTTCTTC
. | . | TRBJ2-4 | TRBV6-2/TRBV6-3 | CASSPPALLLAKNIQYF | TGTGCCAGCAGTCCCCCAGCACTACTATTAGCCAAAAACATTCAGTACTTC
. | . | TRBJ2-7 | TRBV11-2 | CASSWGGDPSYEQYF | TGTGCCAGCAGCTGGGGGGGCGACCCCTCCTACGAGCAGTACTTC
. | few | TRBJ1-1 | TRBV5-5 | CASSLDGAPGPEAFF | TGTGCCAGCAGCTTGGACGGGGCTCCGGGGCCTGAAGCTTTCTTT
. | . | TRBJ2-7 | TRBV10-2 | CASSSGLSYEQYF | TGCGCCAGCAGCTCCGGACTATCCTACGAGCAGTACTTC
. | . | TRBJ2-3 | TRBV19 | CASSIWGESTDTQYF | TGTGCCAGTAGTATATGGGGGGAGAGCACAGATACGCAGTATTTT
. | . | TRBJ2-3 | TRBV12-3/TRBV12-4 | CASRWDPADTQYF | TGTGCCAGCAGGTGGGACCCCGCAGATACGCAGTATTTT
. | once | TRBJ2-5 | TRBV2 | CASSYRQVGETQYF | TGTGCCAGCAGTTATCGGCAAGTGGGAGAGACCCAGTACTTC
. | . | TRBJ1-3 | TRBV3-1/TRBV3-2 | CASRRTWARSDYSGNTIYF | TGTGCCAGCAGACGAACTTGGGCCCGCTCAGATTACTCTGGAAACACCATATATTTT
TRBD2 | . | TRBJ2-7 | TRBV5-1 | CASSLAGEGLEQYF | TGCGCCAGCAGCTTAGCGGGAGAGGGCTTGGAGCAATACTTC
. | . | TRBJ2-1 | TRBV5-8 | CASSSYNEQFF | TGTGCCAGCAGCTCCTACAATGAGCAGTTCTTC
. | . | TRBJ1-4 | TRBV5-8 | CASSLIGVGEKLFF | TGTGCCAGCAGCTTAATCGGGGTTGGGGAAAAACTGTTTTTT
. | once | TRBJ1-2 | TRBV28 | CASSLAQAGFNYGYTF | .
TRBD2 | . | TRBJ2-4 | TRBV19 | CASSIGFRVVLAENIQYF | TGTGCCAGTAGTATCGGGTTCCGGGTTGTGCTAGCGGAAAACATTCAGTACTTC
. | . | TRBJ1-3 | TRBV5-1 | CASSSGWGSGNTIYF | TGCGCCAGCAGCTCGGGATGGGGATCTGGAAACACCATATATTTT
. | . | TRBJ1-4 | TRBV29-1 | CSVEVTEKLFF | TGCAGCGTTGAGGTGACAGAAAAACTGTTTTTT
. | . | TRBJ1-4 | TRBV27 | CASSLPGRNEKLFF | TGTGCCAGCAGTTTACCAGGGAGGAATGAAAAACTGTTTTTT
TRBD1 | . | TRBJ2-1 | TRBV6-5 | CASRGTGSHEQFF | TGTGCCAGCAGGGGGACAGGGTCCCATGAGCAGTTCTTC
. | . | TRBJ2-5 | TRBV4-1 | CASSQQGVQETQYF | TGCGCCAGCAGCCAGCAAGGGGTGCAAGAGACCCAGTACTTC
TRBD1 | once | TRBJ1-5 | TRBV28 | CASRLQGMSQPQHF | TGTGCCAGCAGGTTACAGGGGATGAGTCAGCCCCAGCATTTT
TRBD2 | . | TRBJ2-1 | TRBV6-2/TRBV6-3 | CASSFTSAINEQFF | TGTGCCAGCAGCTTCACTAGCGCAATCAATGAGCAGTTCTTC
TRBD1 | . | TRBJ2-7 | TRBV6-5 | CASNRGHEQYF | TGTGCCAGCAACAGGGGTCACGAGCAGTACTTC
TRBD1 | . | TRBJ1-6 | TRBV5-4 | CASSTRDREGSPLHF | TGTGCCAGCAGCACCCGGGACAGGGAGGGATCACCCCTCCACTTT
. | . | TRBJ2-6 | TRBV6-2/TRBV6-3 | CASSPGALRGSGANVLTF | TGTGCCAGCAGTCCCGGGGCGCTCAGGGGCTCTGGGGCCAACGTCCTGACTTTC